Presented here are 24 T cell receptor beta chains from one specimen sequenced in a study of blood T cell repertoires in COVID-19. Generated by immunoSEQ multiplex PCR, the TCRdb table keeps only in-frame clones and is missing some. The table has some 300,000 clones, around 84% seen once; the top ten hold 1% to 1.5%. Sequencing input: peripheral blood. The source of these receptors is a man aged 65-85 years with acute or convalescent COVID-19.

The chain has TRBV18 and TRBJ2-3; 9 positions match TRBD1. This CDR3 spans 15 amino acids. The germline V gene has CDR1 KGHSH and CDR2 LQKENI. V shed 6 bases and J 0 bases; nucleotides not matched to a gene: 4. This chain's CDR3 is CASSLGQGSTDTQYF. The CDR3 region has the DNA TGTGCCAGCTCCCTTGGACAGGGGAGCACAGATACGCAGTATTTT.

The CDR3 DNA is TGCAGCGTGGGGGACAGGAGAAACTATGGCTACACCTTC. Amino acids: CSVGDRRNYGYTF. The rearrangement joins TRBV29-1 to TRBJ1-2, with 8 positions matching TRBD1. Germline V CDR1 and CDR2: SQVTM, ANQGSEA. V dropped 6 bases and J dropped 2; count of bases not matched to a gene: 5. The length of the CDR3 is 13 residues.

This chain uses TRBV19 with TRBJ2-1; 9 bases match TRBD1. CDR3 length equals 14 residues. Germline loops: CDR1 LNHDA, CDR2 SQIVND (reference sequence). The J segment lost 6 bases and the V segment lost 10 bases, leaving 10 bases of the junction unmatched. The CDR3 DNA sequence: TGTGCCACGCAAGGGTGGACAGGGGTCAATGAGCAGTTCTTC. It specifies CATQGWTGVNEQFF.

This clone has more than one count but fewer than ten. The CDR3 DNA reads TGTGCCTGGAGTGGGGCGGGTGGGGAGACCCAGTACTTC. Protein product: CAWSGAGGETQYF. The chain employs TRBV30 and TRBJ2-5; perhaps TRBD2 as D (5 bases). Looked up from germline, CDR1 is GTSNPN and CDR2 is SVGIG (reference sequence). V was pared by 1 base and J by 5 bases, with 11 bases between. The CDR3 is 13 amino acids.

This clone occurred a few times. V is TRBV4-1 and J is TRBJ1-5; TRBD1 aligns across 7 bases. The V segment lost 4 bases and the J segment 3 bases; nucleotides outside the gene matches: 12. This CDR3 is 17 amino acids long. Germline-derived CDR1 and CDR2 are MGHRA and YSYEKL. The CDR3 loop reads CASSLHAGTENNQPQHF. For the CDR3, the DNA is TGCGCCAGCAGCCTTCACGCCGGGACAGAAAACAATCAGCCCCAGCATTTT.

The V call is TRBV6-5, the J call TRBJ2-7, with 8 bases fitting TRBD1. The CDR3 spans 15 residues. Looked up from germline, CDR1 is MNHEY and CDR2 is SVGAGI. Unmatched junction bases numbered 13, after V lost 6 bases and J lost 6 bases. CDR3 nucleotide sequence: TGTGCCAGCAGCTCCCCTAGGACAGGGTACGCCGAGCAGTACTTC. Protein: CASSSPRTGYAEQYF.

V gene TRBV5-6 combines with J gene TRBJ1-5; D perhaps matches TRBD1 (6 bases). The CDR3 runs to 15 residues. V gave up 7 bases and J gave up 6 bases, with 20 bases separating them. Per germline, CDR1 SGHDT and CDR2 YYEEEE. CDR3 DNA: TGTGCCAGCTCTGAATGGGGCAGGGGTGGTCAGCCCCAGCATTTT. This translates into CASSEWGRGGQPQHF.

The chain recombines TRBV21-1 with TRBJ2-2; the table's D call of TRBD1 was not tested on the DNA. TRBV21-1 is flagged as a pseudogene. This CDR3 contains 16 residues. In DNA form, the CDR3 reads TGTGCCAGCAGCAAAGGGTCCCAGGGGAACACCGGGGAGCTGTTTTTT. This encodes CASSKGSQGNTGELFF.

J is TRBJ2-2 and V is TRBV7-3, with 8 bases fitting TRBD2. J gave up 7 bases and V 5 bases, and 12 bases lay outside the gene matches. The germline CDR1 and CDR2 sequences are SGHTA and FQGTGA. The CDR3 runs 16 residues. The CDR3 loop reads CASSRSAGGSVGELFF. The CDR3 DNA reads as TGTGCCAGCAGCCGCTCCGCGGGGGGTTCCGTCGGGGAGCTGTTTTTT.

This chain links TRBV30 with TRBJ2-3; possible D gene TRBD2, 6 bases. CDR3 length: 15 residues. Per the germline V gene, CDR1 is GTSNPN and CDR2 is SVGIG (reference sequence). The CDR3 sequence: CAGSVGRGLEDTQYF. As DNA, the CDR3 is TGTGCTGGATCCGTGGGACGGGGGTTGGAAGATACGCAGTATTTT.

The chain uses TRBV7-6 and TRBJ2-7; maybe TRBD2 (7 bases). This CDR3 has 16 residues. Germline values: CDR1 SGHVS, CDR2 FNYEAQ. V was pared by 3 bases and J by 4 bases, with 19 bases between. The CDR3 loop is CASSFDPGGPSYEQYF. The CDR3 DNA is TGTGCCAGCAGCTTCGATCCGGGGGGCCCTAGTTACGAGCAGTACTTC. The full variable domain, with the rest looked up from reference TRBV7-6 and TRBJ2-7, is GAGVSQSPRYKVTKRGQDVALRCDPISGHVSLYWYRQALGQGPEFLTYFNYEAQQDKSGLPNDRFSAERPEGSISTLTIQRTEQRDSAMYRCASSFDPGGPSYEQYFGPGTRLTVT.

This rearrangement joins TRBV9 to TRBJ2-5; D gene uncertain. CDR3 length equals 13 residues. The germline V gene has CDR1 SGDLS and CDR2 YYNGEE. Between the trimmed V and J ends, which lost 0 bases and 3 bases, there was a span of 6 bases. The CDR3 reads CASSVGPEETQYF. The DNA for the CDR3 is TGTGCCAGCAGCGTAGGTCCTGAAGAGACCCAGTACTTC.

This sequence joins TRBV7-2 and TRBJ1-1; tentatively, D is TRBD1 (6 bases). V lost 5 bases to trimming and J lost 7 bases, with 26 bases between them. Germline CDR1 is SGHTA and CDR2 is FQGNSA. The CDR3 extends over 17 amino acids. CDR3 residues: CASSRRGGDTRRGEAFF. CDR3 coding DNA: TGTGCCAGCAGCCGGAGGGGGGGTGACACGAGAAGGGGTGAAGCTTTCTTT.

The genes are TRBV7-9 and TRBJ2-3; D possibly corresponds to TRBD1 (6 bases). Trimming pared 5 bases from V and 0 bases from J, leaving 18 bases between. The length of the CDR3 is 17 residues. Germline values: CDR1 SEHNR, CDR2 FQNEAQ (reference sequence). CDR3 in DNA: TGTGCCAGCAGCATATTATACAGGGTTACGAGCACAGATACGCAGTATTTT. It codes for CASSILYRVTSTDTQYF.

J is TRBJ1-3 and V is TRBV4-3; D possibly corresponds to TRBD1 (6 bases). There are 15 residues in the CDR3. Germline loops: CDR1 LGHNA, CDR2 YSLEER. The V end lost 0 bases, the J end lost 4 bases, and 10 bases lay between the germline ends. The CDR3 is CASSQDPGVGNTIYF. The CDR3 nucleotides are TGCGCCAGCAGCCAAGACCCAGGGGTAGGAAACACCATATATTTT.

This clone was counted a few times. The gene calls are TRBV20-1 and TRBJ2-3, with D uncertain. Germline loops: CDR1 DFQATT, CDR2 SNEGSKA (reference sequence). V shed 6 bases and J shed 10 bases, with 11 bases lying between them. This CDR3 region has 10 residues. The CDR3 here is CSAKTTAQYF. The CDR3 region has the DNA TGCAGTGCCAAAACTACGGCGCAGTATTTT.

This sequence joins TRBV29-1 and TRBJ1-2; 8 bases are a match to TRBD1. The CDR3 runs 14 residues. Trimming at V came to 0 bases and at J to 5 bases, leaving 5 bases not matched to a gene. In germline, CDR1 is SQVTM, CDR2 ANQGSEA. CDR3 loop: CSVEDQGTGYGYTF. The CDR3 nucleotides read TGCAGCGTTGAAGATCAGGGGACAGGTTATGGCTACACCTTC. The whole variable domain, remainder taken from reference TRBV29-1 and TRBJ1-2, is SAVISQKPSRDICQRGTSLTIQCQVDSQVTMMFWYRQQPGQSLTLIATANQGSEATYESGFVIDKFPISRPNLTFSTLTVSNMSPEDSSIYLCSVEDQGTGYGYTFGSGTRLTVV.

The chain combines TRBV6-6 with TRBJ2-4; TRBD1 is a possible D gene (8 bases). CDR1 is MNHNY and CDR2 is SVGAGI in the germline V gene (reference sequence). This CDR3 is built from 15 residues. The V end was cut by 5 bases, the J end by 6 bases, with 17 bases between. The CDR3 sequence is CASSDPDREGNIQYF. As DNA, the CDR3 is TGTGCCAGCAGTGATCCGGACAGGGAGGGAAACATTCAGTACTTC.

CDR3 amino acids: CASSFGGLSNEKLFF. Here the CDR3 DNA reads TGCGCCAGCAGCTTTGGAGGGCTGTCTAATGAAAAACTGTTTTTT. The chain links TRBV5-1 to TRBJ1-4; no clear D gene. This CDR3 spans 15 amino acids. The germline V gene encodes CDR1 SGHRS and CDR2 YFSETQ. V was cut by 2 bases and J by 3 bases, with 11 bases left in between.

V usage is TRBV3-1 (or the pseudogene TRBV3-2) and J usage is TRBJ1-6; TRBD1 is a possible D gene (5 bases). The CDR3 is made up of 15 amino acids. Per the germline V gene, CDR1 is LGHDT and CDR2 is YNNKEL (reference sequence). V shed 2 bases and J shed 6 bases, with 11 bases lying between them. The CDR3 spells CASSQTGGRNSPLHF. The CDR3 DNA reads TGTGCCAGCAGCCAAACCGGGGGTCGTAATTCACCCCTCCACTTT.

The V gene is TRBV29-1, the J gene TRBJ2-7, with TRBD1 matching over 7 bases. V lost 5 bases and J lost 5; bases outside the gene matches: 9. Looked up from germline, CDR1 is SQVTM and CDR2 is ANQGSEA. The CDR3 sequence is 13 residues long. CDR3 DNA: TGCAGCGTTACCCGACAGGGTGGCGACGAGCAGTACTTC. Translation gives CSVTRQGGDEQYF.

The gene calls are TRBV7-2 and TRBJ1-6, with TRBD1 identical over 8 bases. V trimming: 4 bases; J trimming: 8 bases; junction bases outside the gene matches: 7. The CDR3 spans 15 residues. CDR1 and CDR2 from the germline V gene are SGHTA and FQGNSA. CDR3 residues: CASSSWTGSHSPLHF. The CDR3 DNA reads as TGTGCCAGCAGCTCCTGGACAGGGAGCCATTCACCCCTCCACTTT.

This chain connects TRBV5-1 to TRBJ2-3, with a weak D call TRBD1 (5 bases). V was cut by 3 bases and J by 3 bases, with 11 bases left in between. This CDR3 spans 14 amino acids. CDR1 and CDR2 (germline): SGHRS, YFSETQ. CDR3 DNA sequence: TGCGCCAGCAGCTCTCTCCAGGGTACAGATACGCAGTATTTT. Translated, it gives CASSSLQGTDTQYF.

The CDR3 reads CASTGTGNQPQHF. In DNA form, the CDR3 reads TGTGCCAGCACCGGGACAGGCAATCAGCCCCAGCATTTT. The chain recombines TRBV2 with TRBJ1-5; 7 bases are a match to TRBD1. V gave up 7 bases and J gave up 2 bases; unmatched junction bases: 2. Germline CDR1 is SNHLY and CDR2 is FYNNEI. The CDR3 is 13 amino acids.